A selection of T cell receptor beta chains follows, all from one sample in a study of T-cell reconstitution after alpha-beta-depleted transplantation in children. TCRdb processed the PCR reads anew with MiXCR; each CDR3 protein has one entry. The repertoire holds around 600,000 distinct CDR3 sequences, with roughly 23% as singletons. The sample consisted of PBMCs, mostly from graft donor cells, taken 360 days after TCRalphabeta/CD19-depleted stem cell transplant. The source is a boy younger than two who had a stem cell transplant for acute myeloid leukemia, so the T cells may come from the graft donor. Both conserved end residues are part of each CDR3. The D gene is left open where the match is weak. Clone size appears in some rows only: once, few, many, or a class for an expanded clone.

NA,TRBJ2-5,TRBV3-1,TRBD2,TGTGCCAGCAGCCGGACTAGCGGGGTTACCCAGTACTTC,CASSRTSGVTQYF
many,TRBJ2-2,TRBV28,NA,TGTGCCATTCCAAAGGGGGACACCGGGGAGCTGTTTTTT,CAIPKGDTGELFF
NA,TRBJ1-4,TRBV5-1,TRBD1,TGCGCCAGCAGCCCGGGGGGACAGGGCGAAAAACTGTTTTTT,CASSPGGQGEKLFF
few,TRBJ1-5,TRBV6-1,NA,TGTGCCAGCAGGACGGGGGGAGGGAACGGCAATCAGCCCCAGCATTTT,CASRTGGGNGNQPQHF
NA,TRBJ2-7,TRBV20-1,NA,TGCAGTGCTAGAGTCGGTACTACCTCCTACGAGCAGTACTTC,CSARVGTTSYEQYF
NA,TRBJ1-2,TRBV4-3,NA,TGCGCCAGCAGCCAAGATCAGGGGTTGAACTATGGCTACACCTTC,CASSQDQGLNYGYTF
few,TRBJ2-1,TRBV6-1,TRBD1,TGTGCCAGCATTGGGTTAGGACAGGGATCATACAATGAGCAGTTCTTC,CASIGLGQGSYNEQFF
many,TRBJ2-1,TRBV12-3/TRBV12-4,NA,TGTGCCAGCAGCCCGAACGAAAACTTGGACAATGAGCAGTTCTTC,CASSPNENLDNEQFF
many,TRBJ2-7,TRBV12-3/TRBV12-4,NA,TGTGCCAGCAGTTCGAGGGGGGGATCGTACGAGCAGTACTTC,CASSSRGGSYEQYF
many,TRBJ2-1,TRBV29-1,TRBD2,TGCAGCGCTCCTAAGCGGGGCTCCTACAATGAGCAGTTCTTC,CSAPKRGSYNEQFF